Following are 3 T cell receptor beta chains from one sample sequenced in a study of blood T cell repertoires in COVID-19. Sequenced by immunoSEQ multiplex PCR; TCRdb stores in-frame clones only, minus some. The table shows roughly 24,000 clones, with roughly 92% occurring only once. What was sequenced was peripheral blood. The receptor source for this set is a human donor in a cohort sampled during active COVID-19.

The chain carries TRBV19 and TRBJ2-5, with D maybe TRBD1 (5 bases). The germline CDR1 and CDR2 sequences are LNHDA and SQIVND (reference sequence). Trimming shortened V by 4 bases and J by 2 bases, and 11 bases separated the two germline ends. The CDR3 contains 14 residues. In DNA form, the CDR3 reads TGTGCCAGTAGTACCCGCAGGGCTCAAGAGACCCAGTACTTC. This encodes CASSTRRAQETQYF.

The V gene is TRBV30, the J gene TRBJ2-6; D is uncertain. The length of the CDR3 is 12 residues. The V gene's germline CDR1 is GTSNPN and CDR2 SVGIG (reference sequence). Trimming left V 3 bases short and J 3 bases short, with 3 bases between. The CDR3 DNA reads as TGTGCCTGGAGGCGTGGGGCCAACGTCCTGACTTTC. It specifies CAWRRGANVLTF.

The sample holds one count of this clone. The V and J genes are TRBV7-2 and TRBJ1-5, with D possibly matching TRBD1 (6 bases). Between the trimmed V and J ends, which lost 1 base and 3 bases, there was a span of 13 bases. The CDR3 is 16 residues long. Germline values: CDR1 SGHTA, CDR2 FQGNSA. The CDR3 DNA reads as TGTGCCAGCAGCTTAGGTCAGGGGCGGCCCAATCAGCCCCAGCATTTT. Its protein product is CASSLGQGRPNQPQHF.